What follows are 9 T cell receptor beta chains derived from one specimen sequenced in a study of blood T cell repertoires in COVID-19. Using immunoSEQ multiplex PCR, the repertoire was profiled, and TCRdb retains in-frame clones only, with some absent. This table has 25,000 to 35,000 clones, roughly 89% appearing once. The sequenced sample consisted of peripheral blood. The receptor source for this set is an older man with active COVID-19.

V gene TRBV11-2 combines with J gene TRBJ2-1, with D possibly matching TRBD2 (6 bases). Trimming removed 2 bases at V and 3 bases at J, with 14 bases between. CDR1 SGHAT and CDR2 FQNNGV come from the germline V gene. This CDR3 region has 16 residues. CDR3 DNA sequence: TGTGCCAGCAGCTTATATGGCGGGGACCTCTACAATGAGCAGTTCTTC. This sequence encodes CASSLYGGDLYNEQFF.

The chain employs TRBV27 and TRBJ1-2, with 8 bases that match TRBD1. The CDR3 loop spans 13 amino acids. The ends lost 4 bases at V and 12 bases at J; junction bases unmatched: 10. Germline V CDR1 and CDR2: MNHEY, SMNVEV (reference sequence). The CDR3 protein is CASSSRDRRQNTF. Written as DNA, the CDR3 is TGTGCCAGCAGTTCCCGGGACAGGAGGCAGAACACCTTC.

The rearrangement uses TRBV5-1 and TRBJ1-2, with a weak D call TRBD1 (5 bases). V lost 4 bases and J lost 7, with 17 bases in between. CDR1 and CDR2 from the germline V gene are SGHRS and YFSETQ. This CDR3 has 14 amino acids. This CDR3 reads CASSLGETSGGYTF. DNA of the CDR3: TGCGCCAGCAGCCTGGGGGAAACCAGCGGTGGCTACACCTTC. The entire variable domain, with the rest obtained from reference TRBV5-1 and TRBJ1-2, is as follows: KAGVTQTPRYLIKTRGQQVTLSCSPISGHRSVSWYQQTPGQGLQFLFEYFSETQRNKGNFPGRFSGRQFSNSRSEMNVSTLELGDSALYLCASSLGETSGGYTFGSGTRLTVV.

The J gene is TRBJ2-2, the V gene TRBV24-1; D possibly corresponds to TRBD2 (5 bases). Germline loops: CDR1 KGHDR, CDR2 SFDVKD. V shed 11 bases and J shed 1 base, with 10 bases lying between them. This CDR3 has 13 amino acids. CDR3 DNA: TGTGCCAGCGGGCGAGGGAACACCGGGGAGCTGTTTTTT. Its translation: CASGRGNTGELFF.

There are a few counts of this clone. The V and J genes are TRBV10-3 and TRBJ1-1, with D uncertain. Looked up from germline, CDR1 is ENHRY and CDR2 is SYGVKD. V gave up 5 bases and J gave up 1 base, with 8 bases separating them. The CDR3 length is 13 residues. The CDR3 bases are TGTGCCATCAGTTTAAGAGGGAACACTGAAGCTTTCTTT. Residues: CAISLRGNTEAFF.

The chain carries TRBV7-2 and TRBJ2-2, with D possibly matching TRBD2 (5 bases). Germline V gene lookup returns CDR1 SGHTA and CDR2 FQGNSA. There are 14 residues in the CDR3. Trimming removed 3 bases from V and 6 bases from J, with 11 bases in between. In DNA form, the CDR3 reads TGTGCCAGCAGCTTTGTAGAGGGTCCCGGGGAGCTGTTTTTT. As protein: CASSFVEGPGELFF.

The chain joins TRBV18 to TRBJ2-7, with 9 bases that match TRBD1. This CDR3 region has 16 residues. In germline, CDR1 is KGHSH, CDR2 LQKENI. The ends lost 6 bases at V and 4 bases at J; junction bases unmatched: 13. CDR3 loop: CASSPPAGTGPYEQYF. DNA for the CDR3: TGTGCCAGCTCTCCCCCTGCAGGGACAGGGCCGTACGAGCAGTACTTC.

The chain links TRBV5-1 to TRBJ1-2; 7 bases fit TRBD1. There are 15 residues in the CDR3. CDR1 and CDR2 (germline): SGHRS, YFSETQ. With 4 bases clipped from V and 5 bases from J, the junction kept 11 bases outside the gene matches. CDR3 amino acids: CASSLDSTGKYGYTF. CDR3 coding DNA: TGCGCCAGCAGCCTTGACTCGACAGGGAAGTATGGCTACACCTTC.

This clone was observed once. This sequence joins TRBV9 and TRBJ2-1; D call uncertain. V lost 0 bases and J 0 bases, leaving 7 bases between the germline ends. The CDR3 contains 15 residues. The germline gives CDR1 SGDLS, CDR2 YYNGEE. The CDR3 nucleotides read TGTGCCAGCAGCGTAGGCCCGAGCTCCTACAATGAGCAGTTCTTC. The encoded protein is CASSVGPSSYNEQFF.